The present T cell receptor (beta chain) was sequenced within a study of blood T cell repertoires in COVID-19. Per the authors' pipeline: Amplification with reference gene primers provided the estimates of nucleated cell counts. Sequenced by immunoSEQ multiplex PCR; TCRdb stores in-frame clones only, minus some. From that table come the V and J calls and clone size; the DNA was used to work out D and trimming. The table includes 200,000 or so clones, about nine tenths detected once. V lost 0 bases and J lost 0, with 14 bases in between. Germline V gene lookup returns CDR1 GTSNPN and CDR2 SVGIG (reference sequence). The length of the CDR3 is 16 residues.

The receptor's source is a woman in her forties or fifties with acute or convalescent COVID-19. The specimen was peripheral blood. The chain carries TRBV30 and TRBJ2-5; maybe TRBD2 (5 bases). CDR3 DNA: TGTGCCTGGAGTGTACAGCACCTAGCCAACCAAGAGACCCAGTACTTC. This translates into CAWSVQHLANQETQYF.